Sequencing of this T cell receptor beta chain was carried out in a study of early T cells in non-severe SARS-CoV-2 infection. Study-wide results and limits: A preference for anti-spike CD8 responses marked VDJdb matching, which missed private and CD4 specificities.

V gave up 0 bases and J gave up 7 bases, with 15 bases separating them. There are 15 residues in the CDR3. The germline V gene encodes CDR1 LNHNV and CDR2 YYDKDF (reference sequence). On this clonotype: Its antigen remains unidentified.

Unique molecular identifier tags were affixed to discrete cDNA molecules. In TCRdb, the 5' RACE reads were re-called with MiXCR into one record per CDR3 protein. Among about 43,000 distinct CDR3 sequences listed, under 13% were seen once. The TCR originated in an adult who was a healthcare worker with PCR-confirmed SARS-CoV-2 infection or an uninfected control (not recorded which). V gene TRBV15 combines with J gene TRBJ1-2; maybe TRBD1 (6 bases). Sequences were obtained from whole blood. In nucleotides, the CDR3 is TGTGCCACCAGCAGAGACCGCACGGGACAATCTGGCTACACCTTC. Its protein is CATSRDRTGQSGYTF.